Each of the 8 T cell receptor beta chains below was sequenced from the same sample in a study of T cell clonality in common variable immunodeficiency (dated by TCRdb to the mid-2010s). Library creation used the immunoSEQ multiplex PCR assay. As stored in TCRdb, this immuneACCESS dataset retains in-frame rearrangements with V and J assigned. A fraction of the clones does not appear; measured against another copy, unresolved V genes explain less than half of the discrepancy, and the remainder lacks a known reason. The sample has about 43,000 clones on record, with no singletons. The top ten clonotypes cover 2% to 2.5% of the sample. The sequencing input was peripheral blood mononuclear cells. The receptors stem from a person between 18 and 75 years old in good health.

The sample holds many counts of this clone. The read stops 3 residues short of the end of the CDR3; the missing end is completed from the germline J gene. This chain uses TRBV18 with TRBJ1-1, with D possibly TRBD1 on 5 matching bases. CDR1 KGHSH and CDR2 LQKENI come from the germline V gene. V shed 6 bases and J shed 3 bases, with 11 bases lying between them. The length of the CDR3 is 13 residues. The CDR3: CASSSARDTEAFF. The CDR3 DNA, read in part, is TGTGCCAGCTCGTCGGCCAGGGACACTGAA.

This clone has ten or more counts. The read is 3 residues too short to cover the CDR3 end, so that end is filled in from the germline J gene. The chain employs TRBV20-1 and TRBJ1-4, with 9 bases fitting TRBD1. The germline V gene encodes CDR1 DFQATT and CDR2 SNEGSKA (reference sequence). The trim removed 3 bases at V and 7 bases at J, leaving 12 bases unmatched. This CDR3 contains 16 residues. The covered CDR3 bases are TGCAGTGCTAGGCACGCCCCCGGGACAGGGACTGAAAAA. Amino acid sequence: CSARHAPGTGTEK. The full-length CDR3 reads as CSARHAPGTGTEKLFF.

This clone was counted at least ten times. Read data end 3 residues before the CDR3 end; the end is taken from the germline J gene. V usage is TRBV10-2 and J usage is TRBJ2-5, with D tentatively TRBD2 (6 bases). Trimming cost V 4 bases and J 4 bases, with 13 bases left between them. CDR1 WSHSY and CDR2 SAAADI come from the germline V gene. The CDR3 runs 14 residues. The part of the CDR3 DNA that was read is TGCGCCAGCAGTGGGCAGGGAGGACGAGAGACC. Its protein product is CASSGQGGRET. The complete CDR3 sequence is CASSGQGGRETQYF.

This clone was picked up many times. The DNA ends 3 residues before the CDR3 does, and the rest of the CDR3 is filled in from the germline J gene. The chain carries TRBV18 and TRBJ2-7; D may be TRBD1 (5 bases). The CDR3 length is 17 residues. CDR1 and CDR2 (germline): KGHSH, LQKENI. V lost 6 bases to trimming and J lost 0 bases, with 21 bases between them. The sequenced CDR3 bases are TGTGCCAGCTCCTACCCCACAGGCACGCTGAACTCCTACGAG. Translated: CASSYPTGTLNSYE. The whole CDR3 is CASSYPTGTLNSYEQYF.

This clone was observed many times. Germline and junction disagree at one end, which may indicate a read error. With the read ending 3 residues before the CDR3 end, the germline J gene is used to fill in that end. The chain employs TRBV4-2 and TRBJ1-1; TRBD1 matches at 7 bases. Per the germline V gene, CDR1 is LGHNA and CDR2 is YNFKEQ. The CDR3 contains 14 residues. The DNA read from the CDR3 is TGCGCCAGCAGCCAAGATAGACAGGGAAAGGCG. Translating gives CASSQDRQGKA. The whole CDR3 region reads CASSQDRQGKAAFF.

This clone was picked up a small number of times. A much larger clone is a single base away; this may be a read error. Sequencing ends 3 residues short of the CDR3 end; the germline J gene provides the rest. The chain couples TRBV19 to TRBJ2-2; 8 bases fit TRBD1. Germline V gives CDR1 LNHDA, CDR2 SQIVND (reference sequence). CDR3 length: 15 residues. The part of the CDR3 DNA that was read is TGTGCCAGTAGTATCGGACAGGGAGGCACCAGGGAG. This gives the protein CASSIGQGGTRE. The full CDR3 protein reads CASSIGQGGTRELFF.

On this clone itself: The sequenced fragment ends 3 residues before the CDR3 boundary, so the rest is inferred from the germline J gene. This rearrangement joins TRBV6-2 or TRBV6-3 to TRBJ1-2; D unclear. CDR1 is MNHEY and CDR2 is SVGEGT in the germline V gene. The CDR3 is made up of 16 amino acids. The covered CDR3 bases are TGTGCCAGCAGTTACTCTAGCGGGAGGGCCTACAATGAC. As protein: CASSYSSGRAYND. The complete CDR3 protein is CASSYSSGRAYNDYTF.

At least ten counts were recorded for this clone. CDR3: CSARDRVGTSGYEQYF. The DNA read from the CDR3 is TGCAGTGCTAGAGATAGGGTAGGGACTAGCGGCTACGAG. The V call is TRBV20-1, the J call TRBJ2-7; TRBD2 matches at 11 bases. The sequenced fragment ends 3 residues before the CDR3 boundary, so the rest is inferred from the germline J gene. Germline V lookup: CDR1 DFQATT, CDR2 SNEGSKA (reference sequence). Trimming took 0 bases from V and 3 from J; bases not matched to a gene: 7. The CDR3 length is 16 residues.